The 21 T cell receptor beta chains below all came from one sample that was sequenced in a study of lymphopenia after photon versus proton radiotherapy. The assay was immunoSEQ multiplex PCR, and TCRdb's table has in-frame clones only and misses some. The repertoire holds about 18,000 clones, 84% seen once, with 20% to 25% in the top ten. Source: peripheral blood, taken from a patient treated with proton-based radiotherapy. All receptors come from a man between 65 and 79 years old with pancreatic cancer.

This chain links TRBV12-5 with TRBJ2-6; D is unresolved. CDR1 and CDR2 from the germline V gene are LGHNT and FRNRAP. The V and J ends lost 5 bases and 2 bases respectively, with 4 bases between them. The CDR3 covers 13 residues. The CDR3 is CASGPPGANVLTF. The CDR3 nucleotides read TGTGCTAGTGGTCCCCCTGGGGCCAACGTCCTGACTTTC.

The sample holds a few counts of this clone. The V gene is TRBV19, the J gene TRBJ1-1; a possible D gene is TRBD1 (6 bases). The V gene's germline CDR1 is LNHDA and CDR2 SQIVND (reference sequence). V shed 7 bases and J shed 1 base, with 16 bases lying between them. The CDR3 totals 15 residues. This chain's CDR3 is CASTNTGGSNTEAFF. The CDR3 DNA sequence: TGTGCCAGTACCAACACCGGGGGCTCGAACACTGAAGCTTTCTTT.

CDR3 loop: CASSLGAGGLGSPLHF. As DNA, the CDR3 is TGTGCCAGCAGCTTAGGGGCAGGGGGCTTGGGATCACCCCTCCACTTT. The rearrangement uses TRBV9 and TRBJ1-6; TRBD1 matches at 8 bases. V lost 4 bases and J lost 10; bases outside the gene matches: 13. Germline V gene sequence: CDR1 SGDLS, CDR2 YYNGEE. There are 16 residues in the CDR3. The full variable domain, with the rest looked up from reference TRBV9 and TRBJ1-6, is DSGVTQTPKHLITATGQRVTLRCSPRSGDLSVYWYQQSLDQGLQFLIQYYNGEERAKGNILERFSAQQFPDLHSELNLSSLELGDSALYFCASSLGAGGLGSPLHFGNGTRLTVT.

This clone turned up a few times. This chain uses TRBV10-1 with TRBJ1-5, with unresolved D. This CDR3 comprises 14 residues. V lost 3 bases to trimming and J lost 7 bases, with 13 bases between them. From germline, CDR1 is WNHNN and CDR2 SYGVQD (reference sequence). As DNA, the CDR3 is TGCGCCAGCAGTGAATCGGGAGTAGGACAGCCCCAGCATTTT. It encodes CASSESGVGQPQHF.

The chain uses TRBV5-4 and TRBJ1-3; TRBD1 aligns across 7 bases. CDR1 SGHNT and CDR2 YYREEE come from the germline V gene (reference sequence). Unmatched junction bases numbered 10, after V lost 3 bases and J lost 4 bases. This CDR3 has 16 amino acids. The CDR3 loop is CASSWRQGGLGNTIYF. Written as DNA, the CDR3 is TGTGCCAGCAGCTGGAGACAGGGAGGGCTCGGAAACACCATATATTTT.

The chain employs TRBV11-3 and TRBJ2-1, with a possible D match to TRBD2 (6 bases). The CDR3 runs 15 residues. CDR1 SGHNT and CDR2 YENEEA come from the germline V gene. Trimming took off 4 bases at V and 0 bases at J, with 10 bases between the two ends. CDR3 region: CASSSDGSSYNEQFF. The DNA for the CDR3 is TGTGCCAGCAGCTCCGACGGGAGCTCCTACAATGAGCAGTTCTTC.

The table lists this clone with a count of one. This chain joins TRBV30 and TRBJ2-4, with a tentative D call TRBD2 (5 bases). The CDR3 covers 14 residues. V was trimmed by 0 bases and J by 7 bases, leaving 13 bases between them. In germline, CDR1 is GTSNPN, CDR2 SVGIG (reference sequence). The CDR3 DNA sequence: TGTGCCTGGAGTGTCGGGCTAGCCGGCAACATTCAGTACTTC. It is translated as CAWSVGLAGNIQYF.

The CDR3 spells CASSYSGEETQYF. CDR3 DNA sequence: TGTGCCAGCAGTTACTCGGGGGAAGAGACCCAGTACTTC. The chain uses TRBV9 and TRBJ2-5, with D possibly matching TRBD2 (6 bases). The CDR3 is made up of 13 amino acids. Trimming removed 5 bases at V and 3 bases at J, with 11 bases between. CDR1 is SGDLS and CDR2 is YYNGEE in the germline V gene.

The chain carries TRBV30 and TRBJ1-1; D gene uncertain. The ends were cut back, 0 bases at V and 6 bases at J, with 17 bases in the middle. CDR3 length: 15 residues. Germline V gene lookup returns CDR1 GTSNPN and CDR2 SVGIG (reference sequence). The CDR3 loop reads CAWSVTHTGSAEAFF. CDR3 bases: TGTGCCTGGAGTGTAACCCATACGGGGTCTGCTGAAGCTTTCTTT.

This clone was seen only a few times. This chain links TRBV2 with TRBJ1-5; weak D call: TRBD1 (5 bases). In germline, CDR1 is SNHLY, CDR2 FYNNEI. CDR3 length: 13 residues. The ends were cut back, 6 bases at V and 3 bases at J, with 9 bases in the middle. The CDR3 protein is CASSDSYNQPQHF. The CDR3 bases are TGTGCCAGCAGCGACAGCTACAATCAGCCCCAGCATTTT.

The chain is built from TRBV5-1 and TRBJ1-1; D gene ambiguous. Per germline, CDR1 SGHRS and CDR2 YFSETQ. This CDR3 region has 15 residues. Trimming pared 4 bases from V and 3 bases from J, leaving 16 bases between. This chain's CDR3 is CASSVDVRQDTEAFF. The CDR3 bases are TGCGCCAGCAGCGTGGACGTGCGGCAAGACACTGAAGCTTTCTTT.

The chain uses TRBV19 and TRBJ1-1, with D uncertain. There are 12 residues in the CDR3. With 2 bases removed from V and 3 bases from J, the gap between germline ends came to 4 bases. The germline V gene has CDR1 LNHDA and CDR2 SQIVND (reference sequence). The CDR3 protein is CASSIQDTEAFF. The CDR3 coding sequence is TGTGCCAGTAGTATACAGGACACTGAAGCTTTCTTT.

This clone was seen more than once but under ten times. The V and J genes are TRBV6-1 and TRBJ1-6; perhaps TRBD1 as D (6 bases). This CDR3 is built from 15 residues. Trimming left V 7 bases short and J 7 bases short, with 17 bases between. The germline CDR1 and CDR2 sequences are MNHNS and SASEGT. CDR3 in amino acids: CASIFERGGNSPLHF. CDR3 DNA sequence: TGTGCCAGCATCTTTGAGAGAGGGGGGAATTCACCCCTCCACTTT.

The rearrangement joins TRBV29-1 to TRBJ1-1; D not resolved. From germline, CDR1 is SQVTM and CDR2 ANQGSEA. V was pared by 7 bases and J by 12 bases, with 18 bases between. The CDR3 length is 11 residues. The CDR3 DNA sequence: TGCAGCGGGACTTGGGTCGGAGTCTCTTTCTTT. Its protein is CSGTWVGVSFF.

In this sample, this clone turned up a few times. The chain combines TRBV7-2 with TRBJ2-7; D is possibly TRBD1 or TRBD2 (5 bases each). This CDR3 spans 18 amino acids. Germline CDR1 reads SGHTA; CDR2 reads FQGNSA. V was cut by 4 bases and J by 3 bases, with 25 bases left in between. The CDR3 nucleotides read TGTGCCAGCAGCTCACGAGCGGAACTTAGGACACAATTCTACGAGCAGTACTTC. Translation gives CASSSRAELRTQFYEQYF.

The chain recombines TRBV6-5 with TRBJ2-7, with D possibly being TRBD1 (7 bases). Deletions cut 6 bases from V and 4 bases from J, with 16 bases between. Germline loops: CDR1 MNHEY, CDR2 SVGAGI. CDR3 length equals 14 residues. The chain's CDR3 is CASSQAGGFYEQYF. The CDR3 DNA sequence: TGTGCCAGCAGCCAAGCAGGGGGGTTTTACGAGCAGTACTTC.

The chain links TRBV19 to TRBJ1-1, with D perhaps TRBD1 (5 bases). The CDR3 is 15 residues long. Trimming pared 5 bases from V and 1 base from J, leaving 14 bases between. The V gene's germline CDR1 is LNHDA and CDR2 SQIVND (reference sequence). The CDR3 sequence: CASSGPGQGNTEAFF. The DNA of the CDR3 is TGTGCCAGTAGTGGCCCAGGGCAGGGGAACACTGAAGCTTTCTTT.

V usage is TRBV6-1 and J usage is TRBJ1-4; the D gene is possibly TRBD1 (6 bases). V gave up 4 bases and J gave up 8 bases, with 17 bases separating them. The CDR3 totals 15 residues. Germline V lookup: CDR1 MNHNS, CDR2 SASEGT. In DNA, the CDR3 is TGTGCCAGCAGTGTAAAACGACAGGACGTCGAAAAACTGTTTTTT. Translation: CASSVKRQDVEKLFF.

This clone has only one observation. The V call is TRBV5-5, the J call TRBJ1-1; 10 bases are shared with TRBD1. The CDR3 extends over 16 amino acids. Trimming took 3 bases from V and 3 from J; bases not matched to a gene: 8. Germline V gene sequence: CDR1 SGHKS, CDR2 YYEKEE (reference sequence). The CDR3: CASSYLQGTGDTEAFF. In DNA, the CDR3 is TGTGCCAGCAGCTACTTGCAAGGGACAGGGGACACTGAAGCTTTCTTT.

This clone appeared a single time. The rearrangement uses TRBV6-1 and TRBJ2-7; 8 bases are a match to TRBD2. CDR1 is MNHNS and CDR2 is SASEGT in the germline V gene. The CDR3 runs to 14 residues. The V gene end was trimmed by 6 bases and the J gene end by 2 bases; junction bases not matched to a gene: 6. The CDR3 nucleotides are TGTGCCAGCAGCGCGGGACTAGTAGCCTACGAGCAGTACTTC. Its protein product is CASSAGLVAYEQYF.

CDR3 residues: CASSTLQAKTEAFF. The CDR3 bases are TGCGCCAGCAGCACCCTTCAAGCAAAAACTGAAGCTTTCTTT. The chain carries TRBV5-1 and TRBJ1-1; no definite D call. The CDR3 is made up of 14 amino acids. V lost 4 bases and J lost 5, with 15 bases in between. Germline V gives CDR1 SGHRS, CDR2 YFSETQ.